The sequence of this T cell receptor beta chain was determined in a study of shared clonotypes between healthy human individuals. Study-level information: The study used three CD4 naive, three CD4 memory, two CD8 naive and one CD8 memory plate per donor.

Whole-study results and caveats: Estimated richness values were generally larger in naive subsets than in memory subsets.

Study processing details: ImmunoSEQ yielded junction-only sequences lacking quality scores, so filtering differed. Measured with immunoSEQ multiplex PCR; TCRdb has only the in-frame clones, and not every one. That table furnishes V, J and clone size, whereas the DNA furnished D and trimming. The sample shows millions of clones, roughly 96% of them seen only once. J lost 3 bases, V lost 7 bases, and 7 bases had no gene match. The CDR3 covers 13 residues. Per germline, CDR1 SGHRS and CDR2 YFSETQ. With respect to this clone: Its cognate antigen is unknown.

The sequenced sample was naive CD4+ T cells sorted from blood. Stated subset: CD45RA+ positively selected. The rearrangement uses TRBV5-1 and TRBJ2-7, with TRBD2 identical over 7 bases. This TCR came from a man aged 18 to 30 in good health. In DNA form, the CDR3 reads TGCGCCAGCTCTCAAAGCGGGGACTACGAGCAGTACTTC. Residues: CASSQSGDYEQYF.